This T cell receptor beta chain was recorded in a study of blood T cell repertoires in COVID-19. The CDR3 length is 12 residues. V dropped 10 bases and J dropped 2 bases, with 9 bases sitting between them. The germline V gene encodes CDR1 MNHEY and CDR2 SVGAGI. Libraries were prepared by immunoSEQ multiplex PCR; TCRdb keeps only in-frame clonotypes and omits some of them. The sample consists of 200,000 or so clones, 85% to 90% of them appearing once. The TCR originated in a young man with COVID-19, enrolled during active disease. Material for sequencing was peripheral blood. The gene calls are TRBV6-5 and TRBJ1-5; a possible D gene is TRBD1 (5 bases). The chain's CDR3 is CATQGRNQPQHF. The CDR3, as DNA: TGTGCCACTCAGGGTCGCAATCAGCCCCAGCATTTT.